Below, 24 T cell receptor beta chains from the same sample are listed, as sequenced in a study of blood T cell repertoires in COVID-19. Only in-frame clones appear in the TCRdb table, and some are missing; sequencing was by immunoSEQ multiplex PCR. The sample has about 20,000 clones, 60% to 85% seen once. The sequencing input was peripheral blood. Receptor source: a man at least 80 years old with acute or convalescent COVID-19.

The CDR3 nucleotides are TGTGCCAGCAGCGTACCCCAGGGAGGAAGCGTTAGTAATAATGAGCAGTTCTTC. Encoded protein: CASSVPQGGSVSNNEQFF. The chain has TRBV9 and TRBJ2-1; D perhaps matches TRBD2 (6 bases). Trimming removed 1 base at V and 7 bases at J, with 24 bases between. Germline CDR1 is SGDLS and CDR2 is YYNGEE. The CDR3 sequence is 18 residues long.

The chain recombines TRBV2 with TRBJ1-2; 7 nucleotides line up with TRBD1. The CDR3 covers 16 residues. Germline CDR1 and CDR2: SNHLY and FYNNEI. V lost 4 bases and J lost 4; bases outside the gene matches: 12. For the CDR3, the DNA is TGTGCCAGCAGTGGTTCCGACAGGGCATTCAGCTATGGCTACACCTTC. This sequence encodes CASSGSDRAFSYGYTF.

V is TRBV6-6 and J is TRBJ2-1; D is perhaps TRBD2 (6 bases). Germline values: CDR1 MNHNY, CDR2 SVGAGI (reference sequence). CDR3 size: 14 residues. Trimming pared 9 bases from V and 8 bases from J, leaving 20 bases between. CDR3 sequence: CARGKYSGLHEQFF. Here the CDR3 DNA reads TGTGCCAGGGGGAAATACAGCGGGCTCCATGAGCAGTTCTTC.

This chain joins TRBV5-8 and TRBJ1-1; D is unresolved. There are 13 residues in the CDR3. V shed 5 bases and J shed 5 bases, with 13 bases lying between them. The germline V gene encodes CDR1 SGHTS and CDR2 YDEGEE. CDR3 coding DNA: TGTGCCAGCAGGCCATACCGGGAGACTGAAGCTTTCTTT. It specifies CASRPYRETEAFF. The full variable domain, in which reference TRBV5-8 and TRBJ1-1 provide the parts outside the CDR3, is EAGVTQSPTHLIKTRGQQATLRCSPISGHTSVYWYQQALGLGLQFLLWYDEGEERNRGNFPPRFSGRQFPNYSSELNVNALELEDSALYLCASRPYRETEAFFGQGTRLTVV.

V and J are TRBV7-8 and TRBJ1-6; 7 bases line up with TRBD1. Germline values: CDR1 SGHVS, CDR2 FQNEAQ. The CDR3 covers 15 residues. J lost 7 bases, V lost 5 bases, and 8 bases had no gene match. The CDR3 bases are TGTGCCAGCAGCACCCGACAGGGACGAAATTCACCCCTCCACTTT. Its translation is CASSTRQGRNSPLHF.

J is TRBJ1-1 and V is TRBV4-3; D is ambiguous. The V gene's germline CDR1 is LGHNA and CDR2 YSLEER. The CDR3 length is 15 residues. The ends were cut back, 4 bases at V and 3 bases at J, with 15 bases in the middle. CDR3 residues: CASSPESSTDTEAFF. In DNA form, the CDR3 reads TGCGCCAGCAGCCCCGAGTCGTCTACTGACACTGAAGCTTTCTTT.

The chain recombines TRBV7-2 with TRBJ2-1; 10 bases line up with TRBD2. V was clipped by 1 base and J by 0 bases; unmatched bases: 3. The germline V gene encodes CDR1 SGHTA and CDR2 FQGNSA. The CDR3 consists of 17 residues. The CDR3 DNA is TGTGCCAGCAGCTTAGGTAGCGGGAGGCTCTCCTACAATGAGCAGTTCTTC. Its translation: CASSLGSGRLSYNEQFF.

This clone was recorded only once. CDR3 amino acids: CASSPTSSGAGEQFF. CDR3 in DNA: TGTGCCAGCAGCCCGACTAGTTCCGGGGCGGGTGAGCAGTTCTTC. The gene calls are TRBV5-6 and TRBJ2-1, with D perhaps TRBD2 (6 bases). Germline V CDR1 and CDR2: SGHDT, YYEEEE. This CDR3 spans 15 amino acids. Trimming stripped 4 bases from V and 9 bases from J, with 20 bases between.

The chain recombines TRBV19 with TRBJ1-5, with 8 positions matching TRBD1. This CDR3 has 15 residues. CDR1 LNHDA and CDR2 SQIVND come from the germline V gene (reference sequence). V dropped 11 bases and J dropped 0; count of bases not matched to a gene: 9. The CDR3 spells CAPRTGYRSNQPQHF. The CDR3 DNA sequence: TGTGCCCCAAGGACAGGGTATCGTAGCAATCAGCCCCAGCATTTT.

The chain couples TRBV5-1 to TRBJ2-3, with TRBD2 matching over 9 bases. Trimming removed 4 bases from V and 2 bases from J; junction bases left unmatched: 5. The CDR3 totals 15 residues. Germline V CDR1 and CDR2: SGHRS, YFSETQ. The CDR3 bases are TGCGCCAGCAGCGCGGGGGGGCCCCTCACAGATACGCAGTATTTT. This sequence encodes CASSAGGPLTDTQYF.

The chain links TRBV11-3 to TRBJ2-2; TRBD1 matches at 8 bases. J lost 7 bases, V lost 2 bases, and 15 bases had no gene match. CDR1 SGHNT and CDR2 YENEEA come from the germline V gene. The CDR3 runs 18 residues. The CDR3 here is CASSLTPTGVGKNGELFF. The CDR3 nucleotides read TGTGCCAGCAGCTTAACCCCGACAGGGGTTGGTAAAAACGGGGAGCTGTTTTTT.

The chain uses TRBV28 and TRBJ2-1, with 7 bases lining up with TRBD1. Unmatched junction bases numbered 6, after V lost 4 bases and J lost 0 bases. Germline loops: CDR1 MDHEN, CDR2 SYDVKM. CDR3 length equals 16 residues. CDR3 DNA: TGTGCCAGCAGTTCTATGACAGGGTCCTCCTACAATGAGCAGTTCTTC. Residues: CASSSMTGSSYNEQFF.

This chain uses TRBV30 with TRBJ2-1; D remains ambiguous. The CDR3 totals 17 residues. The V end was cut by 0 bases, the J end by 9 bases, with 24 bases between. Germline assignment: CDR1 GTSNPN and CDR2 SVGIG (reference sequence). The CDR3 protein is CAWSVRLGQIQSSEQFF. In DNA, the CDR3 is TGTGCCTGGAGTGTACGGCTGGGCCAAATTCAGTCAAGTGAGCAGTTCTTC.

The chain joins TRBV19 to TRBJ2-6; D is uncertain. V lost 8 bases to trimming and J lost 0 bases, with 11 bases between them. The germline gives CDR1 LNHDA, CDR2 SQIVND (reference sequence). This CDR3 is 15 amino acids long. The chain's CDR3 is CASYLHSSGANVLTF. The CDR3, as DNA: TGTGCCAGTTACCTTCACTCCTCTGGGGCCAACGTCCTGACTTTC.

This clone was detected only once. V gene TRBV18 combines with J gene TRBJ2-1; D may be TRBD1 (6 bases). Germline-derived CDR1 and CDR2 are KGHSH and LQKENI. The CDR3 contains 15 residues. Trimming pared 1 base from V and 8 bases from J, leaving 15 bases between. CDR3 in DNA: TGTGCCAGCTCACCACTGGGGGCCGGTGGGGATGAGCAGTTCTTC. The encoded protein is CASSPLGAGGDEQFF.

CDR3 sequence reads: CASSREGYGYTF. The CDR3 DNA is TGTGCCAGCAGCCGGGAGGGCTATGGCTACACCTTC. The chain links TRBV9 to TRBJ1-2; D gene ambiguous. The V end lost 4 bases, the J end lost 4 bases, and 8 bases lay between the germline ends. In germline, CDR1 is SGDLS, CDR2 YYNGEE. The CDR3 runs to 12 residues. Full variable domain (remainder filled in from reference TRBV9 and TRBJ1-2): DSGVTQTPKHLITATGQRVTLRCSPRSGDLSVYWYQQSLDQGLQFLIQYYNGEERAKGNILERFSAQQFPDLHSELNLSSLELGDSALYFCASSREGYGYTFGSGTRLTVV.

This clone has more than one count but fewer than ten. The rearrangement links TRBV7-9 to TRBJ2-2, with 10 positions matching TRBD2. Germline CDR1 is SEHNR and CDR2 is FQNEAQ (reference sequence). The J segment lost 6 bases and the V segment lost 9 bases, leaving 4 bases of the junction unmatched. The CDR3 extends over 13 amino acids. DNA for the CDR3: TGTGCCAGGGCGACTAGCGGGTCCGGGGAGCTGTTTTTT. This codes for CARATSGSGELFF.

The V call is TRBV29-1, the J call TRBJ2-3; TRBD2 matches at 10 bases. J gave up 2 bases and V 5 bases, and 7 bases lay outside the gene matches. CDR1 and CDR2 (germline): SQVTM, ANQGSEA. The CDR3 has 15 amino acids. Here the CDR3 reads CSVQRTSGYTDTQYF. The CDR3, as DNA: TGCAGCGTTCAACGGACTAGCGGATACACAGATACGCAGTATTTT.

The chain combines TRBV7-2 with TRBJ2-4, with D maybe TRBD2 (6 bases). Germline-derived CDR1 and CDR2 are SGHTA and FQGNSA. The V end lost 10 bases, the J end lost 1 base, and 14 bases lay between the germline ends. The CDR3 is 14 residues long. This CDR3 is CATKTSAAKNIQYF. The CDR3, as DNA: TGTGCCACCAAGACTAGTGCGGCCAAAAACATTCAGTACTTC. Variable domain in full (rest from reference TRBV7-2 and TRBJ2-4): GAGVSQSPSNKVTEKGKDVELRCDPISGHTALYWYRQSLGQGLEFLIYFQGNSAPDKSGLPSDRFSAERTGGSVSTLTIQRTQQEDSAVYLCATKTSAAKNIQYFGAGTRLSVL.

This clone was recorded once. This chain uses TRBV3-1 (or the pseudogene TRBV3-2) with TRBJ2-7; 8 bases align to TRBD1. Germline V gene data show CDR1 as LGHDT and CDR2 as YNNKEL (reference sequence). The CDR3 runs to 13 residues. J was trimmed by 7 bases and V by 1 base; bases with no gene match: 3. This chain's CDR3 is CASSQVTGGEQYF. The CDR3 nucleotides read TGTGCCAGCAGCCAAGTTACAGGGGGAGAGCAGTACTTC.

At least ten counts were recorded for this clone. The chain couples TRBV28 to TRBJ2-7; 8 bases line up with TRBD2. In germline, CDR1 is MDHEN, CDR2 SYDVKM. This CDR3 spans 12 amino acids. Unmatched junction bases numbered 6, after V lost 5 bases and J lost 9 bases. The CDR3 region has the DNA TGTGCCAGCAGTCCCCCTCGGGGGGGGCAGTACTTC. Amino acid sequence: CASSPPRGGQYF.

The chain links TRBV18 to TRBJ1-4; 10 bases agree with TRBD1. The CDR3 is made up of 17 amino acids. Trimming at V came to 3 bases and at J to 6 bases, leaving 10 bases not matched to a gene. The V gene's germline CDR1 is KGHSH and CDR2 LQKENI. The CDR3 nucleotides are TGTGCCAGCTCACCGGTTTACGGTGGGACAGGGGATGAAAAACTGTTTTTT. Residues: CASSPVYGGTGDEKLFF. Variable domain in full (rest from reference TRBV18 and TRBJ1-4): NAGVMQNPRHLVRRRGQEARLRCSPMKGHSHVYWYRQLPEEGLKFMVYLQKENIIDESGMPKERFSAEFPKEGPSILRIQQVVRGDSAAYFCASSPVYGGTGDEKLFFGSGTQLSVL.

The chain carries TRBV5-6 and TRBJ1-4; 8 positions match TRBD1. V was clipped by 5 bases and J by 10 bases; unmatched bases: 7. CDR1 and CDR2 (germline): SGHDT, YYEEEE. This CDR3 comprises 13 residues. The CDR3 protein is CASRGQGFPKLFF. CDR3 DNA: TGTGCCAGCAGAGGACAGGGATTCCCAAAACTGTTTTTT.

There are a few counts of this clone. The V call is TRBV11-2, the J call TRBJ1-5; the D is unclear. With 7 bases removed from V and 10 bases from J, the gap between germline ends came to 8 bases. The CDR3 length is 10 residues. Germline V lookup: CDR1 SGHAT, CDR2 FQNNGV. For the CDR3, the DNA is TGTGCCAGCACCCTATGCCCCCAGCATTTT. Protein sequence: CASTLCPQHF.